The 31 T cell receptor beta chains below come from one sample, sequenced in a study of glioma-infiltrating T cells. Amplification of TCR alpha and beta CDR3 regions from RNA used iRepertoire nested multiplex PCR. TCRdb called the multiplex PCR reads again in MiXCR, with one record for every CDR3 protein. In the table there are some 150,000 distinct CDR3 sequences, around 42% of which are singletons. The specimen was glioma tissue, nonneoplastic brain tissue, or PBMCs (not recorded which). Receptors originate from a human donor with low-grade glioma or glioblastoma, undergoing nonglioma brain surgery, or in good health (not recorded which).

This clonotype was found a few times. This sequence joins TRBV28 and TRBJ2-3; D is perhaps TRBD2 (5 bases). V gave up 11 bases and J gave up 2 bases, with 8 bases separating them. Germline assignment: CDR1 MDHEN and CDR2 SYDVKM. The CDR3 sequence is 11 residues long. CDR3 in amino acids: CASEATDTQYF. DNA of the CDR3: TGTGCCTCGGAGGCCACAGATACGCAGTATTTT.

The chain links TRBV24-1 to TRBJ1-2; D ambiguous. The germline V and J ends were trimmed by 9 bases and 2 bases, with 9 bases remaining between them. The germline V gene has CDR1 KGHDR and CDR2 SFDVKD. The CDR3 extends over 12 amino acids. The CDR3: CATSGDNYGYTF. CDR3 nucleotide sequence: TGTGCCACCTCCGGCGACAACTATGGCTACACCTTC.

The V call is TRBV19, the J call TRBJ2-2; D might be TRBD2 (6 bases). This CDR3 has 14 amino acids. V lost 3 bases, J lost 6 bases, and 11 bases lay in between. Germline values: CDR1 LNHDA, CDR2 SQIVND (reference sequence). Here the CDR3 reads CASSIALAPGELFF. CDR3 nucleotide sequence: TGTGCCAGTAGTATTGCGCTAGCGCCCGGGGAGCTGTTTTTT.

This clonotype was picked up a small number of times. CDR3 residues: CASTADGDSPLHF. The CDR3 coding sequence is TGTGCCAGCACCGCGGATGGGGATTCACCCCTCCACTTT. The chain uses TRBV11-1 and TRBJ1-6; D not resolved. The V end lost 7 bases, the J end lost 8 bases, and 12 bases lay between the germline ends. This CDR3 has 13 amino acids. Germline V gives CDR1 SGHAT, CDR2 FQDESV (reference sequence). Full variable domain (remainder filled in from reference TRBV11-1 and TRBJ1-6): EAEVAQSPRYKITEKSQAVAFWCDPISGHATLYWYRQILGQGPELLVQFQDESVVDDSQLPKDRFSAERLKGVDSTLKIQPAELGDSAMYLCASTADGDSPLHFGNGTRLTVT.

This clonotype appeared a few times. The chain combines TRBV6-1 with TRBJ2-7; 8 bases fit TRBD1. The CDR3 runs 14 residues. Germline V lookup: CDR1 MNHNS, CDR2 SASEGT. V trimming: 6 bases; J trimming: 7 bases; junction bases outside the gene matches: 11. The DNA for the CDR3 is TGTGCCAGCAGCCCCGGGACAGGCCCACTTGAGCAGTACTTC. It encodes CASSPGTGPLEQYF.

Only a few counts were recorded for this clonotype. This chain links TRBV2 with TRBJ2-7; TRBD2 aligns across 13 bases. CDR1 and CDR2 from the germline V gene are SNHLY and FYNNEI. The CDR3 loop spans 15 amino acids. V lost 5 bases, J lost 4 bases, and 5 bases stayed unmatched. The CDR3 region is CASSKTSGRTYEQYF. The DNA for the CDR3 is TGTGCCAGCAGTAAGACTAGCGGGAGGACATACGAGCAGTACTTC.

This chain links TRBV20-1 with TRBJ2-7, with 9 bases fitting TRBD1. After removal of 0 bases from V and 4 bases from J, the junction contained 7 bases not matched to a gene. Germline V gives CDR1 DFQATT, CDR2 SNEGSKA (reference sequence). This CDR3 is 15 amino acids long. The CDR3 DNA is TGCAGTGCTAGAGACACCGGGACAGGGTTTTACGAGCAGTACTTC. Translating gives CSARDTGTGFYEQYF.

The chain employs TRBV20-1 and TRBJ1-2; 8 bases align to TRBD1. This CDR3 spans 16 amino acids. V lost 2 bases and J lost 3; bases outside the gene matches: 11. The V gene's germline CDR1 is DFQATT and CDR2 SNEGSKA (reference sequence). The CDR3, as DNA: TGCAGTGCTAGATTAGACAGGGGCCGCCTGGACTATGGCTACACCTTC. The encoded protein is CSARLDRGRLDYGYTF.

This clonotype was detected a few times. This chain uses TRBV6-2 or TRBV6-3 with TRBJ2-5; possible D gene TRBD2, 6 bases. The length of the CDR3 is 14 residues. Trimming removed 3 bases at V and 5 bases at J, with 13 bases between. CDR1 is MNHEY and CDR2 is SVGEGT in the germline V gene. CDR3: CASSYALGRETQYF. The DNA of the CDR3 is TGTGCCAGCAGTTATGCGCTAGGGAGGGAGACCCAGTACTTC.

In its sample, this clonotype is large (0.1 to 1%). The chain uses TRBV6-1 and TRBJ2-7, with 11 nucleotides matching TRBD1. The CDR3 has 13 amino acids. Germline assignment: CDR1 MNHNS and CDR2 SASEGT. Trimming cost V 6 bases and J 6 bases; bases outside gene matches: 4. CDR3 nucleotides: TGTGCCAGCAGCCGGGACAGGGGGATCGAGCAGTACTTC. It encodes CASSRDRGIEQYF.

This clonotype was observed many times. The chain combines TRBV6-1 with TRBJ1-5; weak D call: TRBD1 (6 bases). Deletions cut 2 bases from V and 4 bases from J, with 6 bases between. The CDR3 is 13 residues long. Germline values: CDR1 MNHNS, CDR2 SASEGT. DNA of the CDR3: TGTGCCAGCAGTGAAAGGGGGAATCAGCCCCAGCATTTT. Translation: CASSERGNQPQHF.

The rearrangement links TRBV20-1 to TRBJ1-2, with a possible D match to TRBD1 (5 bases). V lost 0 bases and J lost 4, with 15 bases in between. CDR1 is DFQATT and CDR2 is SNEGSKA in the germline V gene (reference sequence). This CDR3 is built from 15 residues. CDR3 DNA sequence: TGCAGTGCTAGAGATCAACGGACATCTCTCTATGGCTACACCTTC. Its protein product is CSARDQRTSLYGYTF.

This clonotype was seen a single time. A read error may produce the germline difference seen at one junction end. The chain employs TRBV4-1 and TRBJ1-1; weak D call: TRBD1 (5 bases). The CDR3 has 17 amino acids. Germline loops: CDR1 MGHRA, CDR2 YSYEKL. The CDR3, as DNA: TGCGCCAGCAGCCAAGATATCAGCAGGGCCATTAACACTGAAGCTTCCTTT. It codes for CASSQDISRAINTEASF.

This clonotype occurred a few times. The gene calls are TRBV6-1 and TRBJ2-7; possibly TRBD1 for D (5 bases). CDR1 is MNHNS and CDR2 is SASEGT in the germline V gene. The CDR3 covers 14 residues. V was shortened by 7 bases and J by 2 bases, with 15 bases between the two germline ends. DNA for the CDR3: TGTGCCAGCATCAAAAGGACATACCCCTACGAGCAGTACTTC. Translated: CASIKRTYPYEQYF.

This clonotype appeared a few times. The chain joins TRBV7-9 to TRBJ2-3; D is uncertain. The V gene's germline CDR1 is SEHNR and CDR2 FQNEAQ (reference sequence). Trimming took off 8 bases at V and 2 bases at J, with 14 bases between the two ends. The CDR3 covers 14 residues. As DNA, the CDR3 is TGTGCCAGCGTATCCTTAGGGTCCACAGATACGCAGTATTTT. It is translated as CASVSLGSTDTQYF.

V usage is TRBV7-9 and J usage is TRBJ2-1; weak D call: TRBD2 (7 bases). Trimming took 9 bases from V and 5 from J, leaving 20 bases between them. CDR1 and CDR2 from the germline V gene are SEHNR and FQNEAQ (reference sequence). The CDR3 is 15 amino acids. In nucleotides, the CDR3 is TGTGCCAGTAGTTCGCTAGCGGAGGGGGACAATGAGCAGTTCTTC. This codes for CASSSLAEGDNEQFF. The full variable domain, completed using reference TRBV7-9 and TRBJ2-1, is DTGVSQNPRHKITKRGQNVTFRCDPISEHNRLYWYRQTLGQGPEFLTYFQNEAQLEKSRLLSDRFSAERPKGSFSTLEIQRTEQGDSAMYLCASSSLAEGDNEQFFGPGTRLTVL.

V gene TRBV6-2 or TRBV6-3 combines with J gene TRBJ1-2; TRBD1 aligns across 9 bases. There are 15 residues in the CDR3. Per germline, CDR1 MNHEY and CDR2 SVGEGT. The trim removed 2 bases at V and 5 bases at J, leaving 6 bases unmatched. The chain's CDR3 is CASSYGTGKDYGYTF. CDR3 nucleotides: TGTGCCAGCAGTTACGGGACAGGGAAGGATTATGGCTACACCTTC.

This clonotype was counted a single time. The CDR3 coding sequence is TGTGCCATTTGGGATGATTCCAATCAGCCCCAGCATTTT. This gives the protein CAIWDDSNQPQHF. The gene calls are TRBV10-3 and TRBJ1-5; D uncertain. The CDR3 runs to 13 residues. Germline V gene data show CDR1 as ENHRY and CDR2 as SYGVKD. Trimming removed 9 bases at V and 3 bases at J, with 12 bases between.

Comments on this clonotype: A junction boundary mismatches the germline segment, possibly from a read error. CDR3 in DNA: TGTGCCAGCAGACCACAGGGGATGAGCAATAAGCCCCAGCATTTT. Its protein product is CASRPQGMSNKPQHF. This rearrangement joins TRBV6-2 or TRBV6-3 to TRBJ1-5, with TRBD1 identical over 7 bases. Germline V gene sequence: CDR1 MNHEY, CDR2 SVGEGT. This CDR3 is 15 amino acids long.

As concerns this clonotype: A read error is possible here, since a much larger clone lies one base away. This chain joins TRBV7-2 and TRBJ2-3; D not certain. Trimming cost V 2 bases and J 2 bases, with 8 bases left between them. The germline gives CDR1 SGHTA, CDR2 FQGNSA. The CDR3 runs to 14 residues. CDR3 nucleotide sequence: TGTGCCAGCAGCTTAAGAAGTCACACAGATACGCAGTATTTT. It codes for CASSLRSHTDTQYF.

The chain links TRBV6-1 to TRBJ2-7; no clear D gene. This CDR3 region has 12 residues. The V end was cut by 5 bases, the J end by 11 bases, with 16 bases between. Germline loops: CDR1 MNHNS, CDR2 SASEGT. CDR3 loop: CASSSPVETKYF. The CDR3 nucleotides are TGTGCCAGCAGTTCCCCAGTTGAGACCAAGTACTTC.

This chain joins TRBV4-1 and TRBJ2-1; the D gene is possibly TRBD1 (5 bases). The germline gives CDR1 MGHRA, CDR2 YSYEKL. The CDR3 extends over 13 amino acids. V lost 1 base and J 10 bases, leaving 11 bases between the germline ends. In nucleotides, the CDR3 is TGCGCCAGCAGCCAAGCCCTCAAGGGGGAGCAGTTCTTC. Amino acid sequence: CASSQALKGEQFF.

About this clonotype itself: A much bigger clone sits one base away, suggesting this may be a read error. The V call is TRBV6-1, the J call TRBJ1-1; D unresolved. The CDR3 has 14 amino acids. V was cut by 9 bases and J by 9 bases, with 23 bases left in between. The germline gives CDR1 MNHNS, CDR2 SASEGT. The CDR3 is CASNTLGRGTKAFF. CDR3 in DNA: TGTGCCAGTAATACGCTCGGTCGAGGAACTAAAGCTTTCTTT.

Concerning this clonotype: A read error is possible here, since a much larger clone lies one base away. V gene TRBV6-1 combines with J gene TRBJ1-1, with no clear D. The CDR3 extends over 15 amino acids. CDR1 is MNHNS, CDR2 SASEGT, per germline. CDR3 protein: CASREDLDPNTEAFF. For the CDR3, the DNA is TGTGCCAGCCGTGAAGATTTGGACCCGAACACTGAAGCTTTCTTT.

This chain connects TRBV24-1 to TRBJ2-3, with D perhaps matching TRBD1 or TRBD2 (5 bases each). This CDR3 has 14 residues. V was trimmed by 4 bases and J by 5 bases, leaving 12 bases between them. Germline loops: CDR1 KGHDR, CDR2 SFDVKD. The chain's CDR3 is CATSDFGAGDTQYF. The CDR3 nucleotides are TGTGCCACCAGTGACTTCGGGGCCGGAGATACGCAGTATTTT.

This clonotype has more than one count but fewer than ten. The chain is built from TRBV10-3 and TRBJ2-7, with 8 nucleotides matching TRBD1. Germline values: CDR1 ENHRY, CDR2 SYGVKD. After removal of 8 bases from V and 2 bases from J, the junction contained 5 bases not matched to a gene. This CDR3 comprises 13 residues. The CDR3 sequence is CAIEGQDTYEQYF. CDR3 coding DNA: TGTGCCATCGAGGGACAGGACACCTACGAGCAGTACTTC.

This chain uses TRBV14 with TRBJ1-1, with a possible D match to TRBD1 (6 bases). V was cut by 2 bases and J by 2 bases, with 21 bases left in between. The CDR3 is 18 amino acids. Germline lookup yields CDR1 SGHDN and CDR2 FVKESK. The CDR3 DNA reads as TGTGCCAGCAGCCAACATAAACTAGGGGGTTACAGTAACACTGAAGCTTTCTTT. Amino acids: CASSQHKLGGYSNTEAFF. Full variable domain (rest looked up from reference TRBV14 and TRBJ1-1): EAGVTQFPSHSVIEKGQTVTLRCDPISGHDNLYWYRRVMGKEIKFLLHFVKESKQDESGMPNNRFLAERTGGTYSTLKVQPAELEDSGVYFCASSQHKLGGYSNTEAFFGQGTRLTVV.

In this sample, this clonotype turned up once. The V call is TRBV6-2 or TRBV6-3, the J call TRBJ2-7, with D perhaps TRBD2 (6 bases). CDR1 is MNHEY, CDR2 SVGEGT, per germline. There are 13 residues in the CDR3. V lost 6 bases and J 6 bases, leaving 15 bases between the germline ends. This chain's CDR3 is CASSQGLAFEQYF. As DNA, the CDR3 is TGTGCCAGCAGCCAAGGGCTAGCGTTCGAGCAGTACTTC.

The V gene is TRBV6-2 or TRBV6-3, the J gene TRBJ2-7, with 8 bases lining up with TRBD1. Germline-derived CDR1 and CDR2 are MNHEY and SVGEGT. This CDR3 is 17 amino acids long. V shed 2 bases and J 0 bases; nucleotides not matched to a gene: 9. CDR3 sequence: CASSYRSPGQGSYEQYF. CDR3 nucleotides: TGTGCCAGCAGTTACCGTTCTCCCGGACAGGGCTCCTACGAGCAGTACTTC.

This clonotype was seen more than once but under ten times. The CDR3 sequence is CASSVQGDTQYF. CDR3 nucleotide sequence: TGTGCCAGTAGTGTTCAGGGTGATACGCAGTATTTT. This chain links TRBV19 with TRBJ2-3; possible D gene TRBD1, 5 bases. Germline CDR1 is LNHDA and CDR2 is SQIVND (reference sequence). This CDR3 region has 12 residues. The V end was cut by 5 bases, the J end by 6 bases, with 9 bases between.

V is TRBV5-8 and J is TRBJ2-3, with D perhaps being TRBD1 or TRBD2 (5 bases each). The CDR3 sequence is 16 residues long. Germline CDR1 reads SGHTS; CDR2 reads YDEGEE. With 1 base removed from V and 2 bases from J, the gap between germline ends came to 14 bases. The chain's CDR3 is CASSLLIGASTDTQYF. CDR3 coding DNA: TGTGCCAGCAGCTTGCTAATCGGGGCATCCACAGATACGCAGTATTTT.